This entry lists 25 T cell receptor beta chains sequenced from one sample in a study of cytomegalovirus exposure and HLA in healthy donors. PCR used 60 Vbeta primers and 13 Jbeta primers. Libraries were prepared by immunoSEQ multiplex PCR; TCRdb keeps only in-frame clonotypes and omits some of them. The data hold about 72,000 clones, with 75% to 85% observed a single time. Sequences were obtained from PBMCs. The receptors shown here come from a man in his forties or fifties in good health and CMV-seronegative.

The rearrangement links TRBV4-3 to TRBJ2-1, with TRBD2 identical over 7 bases. This CDR3 is 15 amino acids long. Germline V gene sequence: CDR1 LGHNA, CDR2 YSLEER. V shed 5 bases, J shed 6 bases, and the junction held 10 bases outside the gene matches. The CDR3 nucleotides are TGCGCCAGCAGCAAACTAGCGACGTCCCTCAATGAGCAGTTCTTC. Its translation: CASSKLATSLNEQFF.

The CDR3 reads CASSVGQGGEAFF. CDR3 DNA: TGTGCCAGCAGCGTAGGACAGGGGGGTGAAGCTTTCTTT. The J gene is TRBJ1-1, the V gene TRBV9; TRBD1 matches at 9 bases. The CDR3 totals 13 residues. After removal of 0 bases from V and 7 bases from J, the junction contained 1 base not matched to a gene. The V gene's germline CDR1 is SGDLS and CDR2 YYNGEE.

This clone was detected only once. The chain carries TRBV12-2 and TRBJ1-5; the table gives TRBD1 as D, unverified against the DNA. TRBV12-2 is a documented pseudogene. This CDR3 contains 13 residues. DNA for the CDR3: TGTGCAAGTCGCTCGCAGGGGGTTCAGCCCCAGCATTTT. It is translated as CASRSQGVQPQHF.

A note on this clone: At one end, the junction sequence differs from germline, possibly due to a read error. The V and J genes are TRBV7-9 and TRBJ2-7; 7 nucleotides match TRBD2. Germline V lookup: CDR1 SEHNR, CDR2 FQNEAQ (reference sequence). The CDR3 is 12 residues long. The CDR3 nucleotides are TGTTCCAGCAGCTTGGGAGGGAACGAGCAGTACTTC. Amino acid sequence: CSSSLGGNEQYF.

The chain uses TRBV5-1 and TRBJ2-6, with D possibly matching TRBD1 (6 bases). Germline loops: CDR1 SGHRS, CDR2 YFSETQ. Trimming shortened V by 3 bases and J by 2 bases, and 9 bases separated the two germline ends. The CDR3 covers 15 residues. The CDR3 nucleotides read TGCGCCAGCAGCTACCGGACAGCTGGGGCCAACGTCCTGACTTTC. Its translation is CASSYRTAGANVLTF.

The genes are TRBV28 and TRBJ1-4, with a tentative D call TRBD1 (6 bases). Trimming took off 5 bases at V and 5 bases at J, with 12 bases between the two ends. The CDR3 runs 14 residues. The V gene's germline CDR1 is MDHEN and CDR2 SYDVKM. CDR3 in DNA: TGTGCCAGCAGTCTAGGACAGATGAATGAAAAACTGTTTTTT. Encoded protein: CASSLGQMNEKLFF.

The chain recombines TRBV4-3 with TRBJ2-7; 11 bases are shared with TRBD1. The CDR3 loop spans 15 amino acids. CDR1 and CDR2 (germline): LGHNA, YSLEER. With V trimmed by 4 bases and J by 7 bases, 9 bases remained unmatched. For the CDR3, the DNA is TGCGCCAGCAGCCCGTCGGGACAGGGGGTACGGGAGCAGTACTTC. Translating gives CASSPSGQGVREQYF.

This chain connects TRBV5-1 to TRBJ1-2; 7 nucleotides align to TRBD1. This CDR3 is built from 15 residues. With 4 bases clipped from V and 13 bases from J, the junction kept 19 bases outside the gene matches. From germline, CDR1 is SGHRS and CDR2 YFSETQ. CDR3 coding DNA: TGCGCCAGCAGCGAGGTACCCCAGGACAGGACGGCGGTCACCTTC. Translation gives CASSEVPQDRTAVTF.

The gene calls are TRBV5-1 and TRBJ1-1, with D tentatively TRBD1 (6 bases). The CDR3 sequence is 14 residues long. The V gene's germline CDR1 is SGHRS and CDR2 YFSETQ. The V and J ends lost 4 bases and 1 base respectively, with 11 bases between them. The CDR3 nucleotides are TGCGCCAGCAGCCGGGGGGCTGGGAACACTGAAGCTTTCTTT. Translated, it gives CASSRGAGNTEAFF.

The chain is built from TRBV4-2 and TRBJ2-2; D unresolved. This CDR3 spans 16 amino acids. V lost 1 base and J lost 0, with 9 bases in between. The V gene's germline CDR1 is LGHNA and CDR2 YNFKEQ. CDR3: CASSQANFANTGELFF. In nucleotides, the CDR3 is TGTGCCAGCAGCCAAGCTAATTTCGCGAACACCGGGGAGCTGTTTTTT.

The J gene is TRBJ1-4, the V gene TRBV6-6; 8 bases are a match to TRBD1. Losses at the gene ends were 2 bases for V and 10 bases for J; bases not matched to a gene: 6. In germline, CDR1 is MNHNY, CDR2 SVGAGI (reference sequence). The CDR3 is 14 amino acids. The CDR3 nucleotides are TGTGCCAGCAGTTACGGGCAGGGGGCGTCAAAACTGTTTTTT. It codes for CASSYGQGASKLFF.

The rearrangement links TRBV5-6 to TRBJ2-1; 12 bases map to TRBD2. Germline CDR1 reads SGHDT; CDR2 reads YYEEEE. This CDR3 spans 16 amino acids. Losses at the gene ends were 4 bases for V and 2 bases for J; bases not matched to a gene: 4. The CDR3 DNA reads TGTGCCAGCAGCCTCCTAGCGGGAGGGGCCTACAATGAGCAGTTCTTC. This encodes CASSLLAGGAYNEQFF.

The chain is built from TRBV4-2 and TRBJ1-2; a possible D gene is TRBD1 (5 bases). The CDR3 consists of 15 residues. Trimming removed 0 bases at V and 3 bases at J, with 11 bases between. The germline V gene encodes CDR1 LGHNA and CDR2 YNFKEQ. The CDR3 DNA reads as TGTGCCAGCAGCCAAGAGGCAGGGAGGTACTATGGCTACACCTTC. The encoded protein is CASSQEAGRYYGYTF.

In the case of this clone: One end of the junction is discordant with germline, which a read error may explain. The rearrangement joins TRBV2 to TRBJ1-2; 8 bases agree with TRBD1. The CDR3 loop spans 14 amino acids. Germline CDR1 is SNHLY and CDR2 is FYNNEI. This CDR3 reads CASSIGTGPSGYPF. The CDR3 DNA sequence: TGTGCCAGCAGTATCGGGACAGGCCCCTCTGGCTACCCCTTC.

The chain has TRBV18 and TRBJ2-1; 7 bases map to TRBD1. Trimming took 2 bases from V and 2 from J; bases not matched to a gene: 6. Germline V gene lookup returns CDR1 KGHSH and CDR2 LQKENI. CDR3 size: 16 residues. The CDR3 loop is CASSPSQQGTYNEQFF. The CDR3 DNA is TGTGCCAGCTCACCAAGTCAACAGGGGACCTACAATGAGCAGTTCTTC.

For the CDR3, the DNA is TGTGCCAGCAGTCAAGGGGGGCCGTCTCTTCAGCCCCAGCATTTT. It specifies CASSQGGPSLQPQHF. V is TRBV2 and J is TRBJ1-5; D perhaps matches TRBD1 (6 bases). Trimming took 5 bases from V and 6 from J, leaving 17 bases between them. This CDR3 has 15 residues. Germline V gene sequence: CDR1 SNHLY, CDR2 FYNNEI. Together with reference TRBV2 and TRBJ1-5, the CDR3 gives the full variable domain: EPEVTQTPSHQVTQMGQEVILRCVPISNHLYFYWYRQILGQKVEFLVSFYNNEISEKSEIFDDQFSVERPDGSNFTLKIRSTKLEDSAMYFCASSQGGPSLQPQHFGDGTRLSIL.

This clone turned up a few times. CDR3 residues: CASSLQGVGFFESTEAFF. In DNA, the CDR3 is TGTGCCAGCAGCTTACAGGGGGTGGGATTCTTTGAGAGCACTGAAGCTTTCTTT. V is TRBV5-6 and J is TRBJ1-1, with 8 nucleotides matching TRBD1. There are 18 residues in the CDR3. The J segment lost 4 bases and the V segment lost 2 bases, leaving 16 bases of the junction unmatched. Germline loops: CDR1 SGHDT, CDR2 YYEEEE.

J is TRBJ1-5 and V is TRBV9, with a tentative D call TRBD1 (6 bases). Trimming took 4 bases from V and 2 from J, leaving 13 bases between them. The CDR3 contains 15 residues. Germline loops: CDR1 SGDLS, CDR2 YYNGEE. The CDR3 bases are TGTGCCAGCAGCACCGGACCAGGGGGCAATCAGCCCCAGCATTTT. It codes for CASSTGPGGNQPQHF.

The rearrangement uses TRBV6-5 and TRBJ1-4; possibly TRBD1 for D (6 bases). Looked up from germline, CDR1 is MNHEY and CDR2 is SVGAGI. V lost 8 bases to trimming and J lost 5 bases, with 18 bases between them. The CDR3 contains 15 residues. The CDR3 coding sequence is TGTGCCAGCGGCCCCCAGGGGCGAATAAATGAAAAACTGTTTTTT. Encoded protein: CASGPQGRINEKLFF.

The V call is TRBV30, the J call TRBJ2-7; TRBD1 is a possible D gene (6 bases). Germline assignment: CDR1 GTSNPN and CDR2 SVGIG (reference sequence). The CDR3 extends over 14 amino acids. Trimming cost V 2 bases and J 5 bases, with 16 bases left between them. The CDR3 nucleotides read TGTGCCTGGAGTCTACAGGGAAATCTCCACGAGCAGTACTTC. Translating it yields CAWSLQGNLHEQYF.

This clone was picked up a small number of times. This chain connects TRBV9 to TRBJ1-6, with 7 nucleotides matching TRBD1. Germline V CDR1 and CDR2: SGDLS, YYNGEE. This CDR3 has 15 residues. Trimming cost V 4 bases and J 4 bases; bases outside gene matches: 5. The CDR3 sequence: CASSSNRGYNSPLHF. For the CDR3, the DNA is TGTGCCAGCAGCTCTAACAGGGGTTATAATTCACCCCTCCACTTT. Supplemented by reference TRBV9 and TRBJ1-6, the full variable domain reads DSGVTQTPKHLITATGQRVTLRCSPRSGDLSVYWYQQSLDQGLQFLIQYYNGEERAKGNILERFSAQQFPDLHSELNLSSLELGDSALYFCASSSNRGYNSPLHFGNGTRLTVT.

V usage is TRBV30 and J usage is TRBJ2-3; TRBD2 agrees at 9 bases. The junction had 8 bases not matched to a gene; V was cut back by 3 bases and J by 4 bases. This CDR3 region has 15 residues. CDR1 and CDR2 from the germline V gene are GTSNPN and SVGIG (reference sequence). CDR3 sequence reads: CAWSAAGGGSDTQYF. The DNA of the CDR3 is TGTGCCTGGAGCGCAGCGGGGGGCGGTTCAGATACGCAGTATTTT.

The chain links TRBV9 to TRBJ2-1; TRBD2 agrees at 8 bases. Trimming took 3 bases from V and 1 from J; bases not matched to a gene: 9. CDR1 is SGDLS and CDR2 is YYNGEE in the germline V gene. The CDR3 runs to 17 residues. CDR3 in DNA: TGTGCCAGCAGCGACGCCTATAGCGGGGTGTCCTACAATGAGCAGTTCTTC. Protein product: CASSDAYSGVSYNEQFF.

The rearrangement joins TRBV10-3 to TRBJ2-1; TRBD1 aligns across 8 bases. The CDR3 extends over 17 amino acids. Trimming cost V 0 bases and J 9 bases; bases outside gene matches: 13. In germline, CDR1 is ENHRY, CDR2 SYGVKD. For the CDR3, the DNA is TGTGCCATCAGTGAGTCGATCGTGGACAGGGAAGGCCTTGAGCAGTTCTTC. Protein product: CAISESIVDREGLEQFF.

The rearrangement uses TRBV27 and TRBJ1-5; TRBD1 aligns across 10 bases. Trimming at V came to 4 bases and at J to 5 bases, leaving 8 bases not matched to a gene. Germline V gives CDR1 MNHEY, CDR2 SMNVEV (reference sequence). The CDR3 runs to 16 residues. CDR3 protein: CASSSPGQGRHQPQHF. The CDR3 nucleotides read TGTGCCAGCAGTTCTCCGGGACAGGGGAGGCATCAGCCCCAGCATTTT.